This note documents a single TCR beta chain sequence. This record belongs to a study of control samples from healthy donors and cancer patients. CDR3 length: 15 amino acids. Germline CDR1 and CDR2: SGDLS and YYNGEE. Trimming took off 0 bases at V and 7 bases at J, with 14 bases between the two ends. Only in-frame clones appear in the TCRdb table, and some are missing; sequencing was by immunoSEQ multiplex PCR. Among around 250,000 clones, about 80% were seen once, and the ten largest hold about 14%. The specimen was PBMCs. The J gene is TRBJ2-1, the V gene TRBV9; the D call may be TRBD1 or TRBD2 (6 bases each). The sequence came from a woman aged 55-69 years with lung cancer. This CDR3 reads CASSVAGAGYNEQFF. The CDR3 nucleotides read TGTGCCAGCAGCGTAGCGGGGGCTGGGTATAATGAGCAGTTCTTC.